The 23 T cell receptor beta chains below come from one sample, sequenced in a study of blood T cells in healthy people across ages. Alongside a J-beta primer mix, a sample-barcoded 5' primer served in a second PCR lasting roughly 7 to 12 cycles. TCRdb independently ran MiXCR on the 5' RACE reads; one entry per CDR3 protein. In the table there are roughly 680,000 distinct CDR3 sequences, more than 45% of which are singletons. Source material: blood. The receptors stem from a woman older than 75 in good health.

The chain is built from TRBV5-1 and TRBJ1-1; perhaps TRBD1 as D (6 bases). The V end lost 4 bases, the J end lost 1 base, and 11 bases lay between the germline ends. CDR3 length: 14 amino acids. Germline values: CDR1 SGHRS, CDR2 YFSETQ. The CDR3 sequence is CASSVDRSNTEAFF. The CDR3 DNA is TGCGCCAGCAGCGTGGACAGATCGAACACTGAAGCTTTCTTT.

This clonotype was counted between two and nine times. The chain carries TRBV28 and TRBJ1-2; no clear D gene. Germline CDR1 and CDR2: MDHEN and SYDVKM. This CDR3 has 14 residues. Trimming removed 2 bases from V and 5 bases from J, with 12 bases in between. The CDR3: CASSLTPSGYGYTF. The CDR3 DNA reads TGTGCCAGCAGTTTAACCCCCTCCGGGTATGGCTACACCTTC.

The V gene is TRBV6-6, the J gene TRBJ1-1; a weak D match, TRBD1 (6 bases). The CDR3 runs 11 residues. The ends were cut back, 5 bases at V and 11 bases at J, with 12 bases in the middle. Germline V CDR1 and CDR2: MNHNY, SVGAGI (reference sequence). Written as DNA, the CDR3 is TGTGCCAGCAGTGTTGACAGGTTGGCTTTCTTT. Its protein product is CASSVDRLAFF.

This clonotype was seen more than once but under ten times. The chain links TRBV29-1 to TRBJ1-1; no firm D call. CDR1 is SQVTM, CDR2 ANQGSEA, per germline. V lost 7 bases and J lost 0, with 9 bases in between. This CDR3 comprises 12 residues. CDR3 sequence: CSAQSMNTEAFF. The CDR3 region has the DNA TGCAGCGCCCAGAGCATGAACACTGAAGCTTTCTTT.

In its sample, this clonotype was seen many times. This rearrangement joins TRBV7-3 to TRBJ2-3, with TRBD1 matching over 9 bases. CDR1 and CDR2 (germline): SGHTA, FQGTGA. This CDR3 has 15 residues. Losses at the gene ends were 5 bases for V and 1 base for J; bases not matched to a gene: 4. The CDR3 reads CASSRTGDGTDTQYF. The CDR3 DNA follows: TGTGCCAGCAGCCGGACAGGGGATGGCACAGATACGCAGTATTTT.

CDR3 loop: CSARRGNNYGYTF. CDR3 DNA: TGCAGTGCTCGACGAGGGAATAACTATGGCTACACCTTC. The V and J genes are TRBV20-1 and TRBJ1-2; D is undetermined. V was trimmed by 5 bases and J by 1 base, leaving 11 bases between them. Germline CDR1 reads DFQATT; CDR2 reads SNEGSKA (reference sequence). The CDR3 loop spans 13 amino acids.

Comments on this clonotype: At one end, the junction sequence differs from germline, possibly due to a read error. The genes are TRBV7-9 and TRBJ2-7; 9 bases fit TRBD1. TRBJ2-5 explains the end of the DNA better; the J call may be wrong. The CDR3 has 16 amino acids. Germline lookup yields CDR1 SEHNR and CDR2 FQNEAQ (reference sequence). The CDR3 DNA reads TGTGCCGGCAGCTGGGGGGCGGGACAGGGTTCGGAGACCCAGTACTTC. It encodes CAGSWGAGQGSETQYF.

This clonotype was recorded many times. V is TRBV20-1 and J is TRBJ2-2; tentatively, D is TRBD2 (7 bases). CDR1 is DFQATT, CDR2 SNEGSKA, per germline (reference sequence). The CDR3 has 14 residues. V lost 3 bases, J lost 4 bases, and 12 bases lay in between. The CDR3 protein is CSARGGGSTGELFF. The DNA of the CDR3 is TGCAGTGCTAGGGGAGGGGGATCCACCGGGGAGCTGTTTTTT.

The rearrangement uses TRBV20-1 and TRBJ2-7; TRBD2 aligns across 13 bases. CDR3 length equals 17 residues. Losses at the gene ends were 6 bases for V and 4 bases for J; bases not matched to a gene: 15. Germline V gene lookup returns CDR1 DFQATT and CDR2 SNEGSKA (reference sequence). The CDR3 DNA reads TGCAGTGCCCACCTCCGACTAGCGGGAGGCCAAAATTACGAGCAGTACTTC. This translates into CSAHLRLAGGQNYEQYF.

This chain uses TRBV20-1 with TRBJ2-1, with 10 positions matching TRBD1. CDR1 is DFQATT, CDR2 SNEGSKA, per germline (reference sequence). This CDR3 spans 15 amino acids. Unmatched junction bases numbered 5, after V lost 0 bases and J lost 6 bases. Here the CDR3 reads CSAREGQGTVNEQFF. The DNA of the CDR3 is TGCAGTGCTAGAGAGGGACAGGGGACGGTCAATGAGCAGTTCTTC.

The genes are TRBV7-8 and TRBJ1-1; D is perhaps TRBD1 (6 bases). Trimming stripped 5 bases from V and 3 bases from J, with 13 bases between. CDR1 and CDR2 from the germline V gene are SGHVS and FQNEAQ. This CDR3 is 14 amino acids long. The CDR3 DNA reads as TGTGCCAGCAGCCAAACCCCAGGGGACACTGAAGCTTTCTTT. Residues: CASSQTPGDTEAFF.

V is TRBV29-1 and J is TRBJ1-4; no clear D gene. In germline, CDR1 is SQVTM, CDR2 ANQGSEA. V lost 6 bases, J lost 8 bases, and 13 bases lay in between. This CDR3 is built from 12 residues. DNA of the CDR3: TGCAGCGTCCTCCGGGGAGGGGAAAAACTGTTTTTT. Protein: CSVLRGGEKLFF.

The chain has TRBV11-2 and TRBJ2-1, with a tentative D call TRBD2 (6 bases). CDR3 size: 14 residues. The ends were cut back, 3 bases at V and 6 bases at J, with 12 bases in the middle. Looked up from germline, CDR1 is SGHAT and CDR2 is FQNNGV. CDR3 nucleotide sequence: TGTGCCAGCAGCTTTGTAGCGGAGTTCAATGAGCAGTTCTTC. Its protein product is CASSFVAEFNEQFF.

This clonotype was seen ten or more times. V and J are TRBV15 and TRBJ2-5; D ambiguous. CDR3 length: 14 residues. Germline V gives CDR1 LNHNV, CDR2 YYDKDF (reference sequence). V was clipped by 0 bases and J by 4 bases, with 9 bases between them. CDR3 sequence: CATSRDRTIETQYF. The CDR3 DNA reads TGTGCCACCAGCAGAGATCGCACTATAGAGACCCAGTACTTC. Together with reference TRBV15 and TRBJ2-5, the CDR3 gives the full variable domain: DAMVIQNPRYQVTQFGKPVTLSCSQTLNHNVMYWYQQKSSQAPKLLFHYYDKDFNNEADTPDNFQSRRPNTSFCFLDIRSPGLGDTAMYLCATSRDRTIETQYFGPGTRLLVL.

V is TRBV12-3 or TRBV12-4 and J is TRBJ2-7; 9 bases align to TRBD1. The V gene end was trimmed by 4 bases and the J gene end by 4 bases; junction bases not matched to a gene: 5. CDR3 length: 14 residues. The CDR3 region has the DNA TGTGCCAGCAGTTATGACAGGGGGTCTTACGAGCAGTACTTC. Translation: CASSYDRGSYEQYF.

This clonotype was picked up many times. The J gene is TRBJ2-4, the V gene TRBV20-1; D is undetermined. Germline V gene sequence: CDR1 DFQATT, CDR2 SNEGSKA (reference sequence). The CDR3 consists of 12 residues. V shed 3 bases and J shed 5 bases, with 8 bases lying between them. In nucleotides, the CDR3 is TGCAGTGCTAGTGTGAGCGAAAACATTCAGTACTTC. It is translated as CSASVSENIQYF.

The V gene is TRBV20-1, the J gene TRBJ1-4; D gene ambiguous. The CDR3 consists of 13 residues. V was trimmed by 3 bases and J by 3 bases, leaving 8 bases between them. Germline V CDR1 and CDR2: DFQATT, SNEGSKA (reference sequence). CDR3 nucleotides: TGCAGTGCTAGGGAAGCGCCTAATGAAAAACTGTTTTTT. Residues: CSAREAPNEKLFF.

This clonotype was detected only a few times. The chain joins TRBV20-1 to TRBJ2-1, with TRBD2 identical over 9 bases. The V gene end was trimmed by 3 bases and the J gene end by 8 bases; junction bases not matched to a gene: 20. Germline CDR1 DFQATT, CDR2 SNEGSKA (reference sequence). The CDR3 extends over 18 amino acids. The CDR3 nucleotides are TGCAGTGCTAGGTGGGTCGGTGGCGGGAGGGCCGGAATGGATGAGCAGTTCTTC. Encoded protein: CSARWVGGGRAGMDEQFF.

The chain recombines TRBV29-1 with TRBJ2-1; D might be TRBD1 or TRBD2, each matching 6 bases. Trimming removed 2 bases at V and 3 bases at J, with 11 bases between. Germline CDR1 is SQVTM and CDR2 is ANQGSEA. The CDR3 covers 14 residues. This CDR3 is CSVEPGAGYNEQFF. CDR3 nucleotide sequence: TGCAGCGTTGAACCGGGGGCTGGCTACAATGAGCAGTTCTTC.

In the case of this clonotype: A much larger clone sits a single nucleotide away, making a read error possible. The J gene is TRBJ2-1, the V gene TRBV20-1; perhaps D is TRBD1 or TRBD2 (6 bases each). The germline V gene has CDR1 DFQATT and CDR2 SNEGSKA (reference sequence). CDR3 length: 18 residues. V was pared by 3 bases and J by 3 bases, with 24 bases between. In DNA form, the CDR3 reads TGCAGTGCTAGCAGTGCCGGGGGCGAACGCTTCCACTACAATGAGCAGTTCTTC. Its protein product is CSASSAGGERFHYNEQFF.

This clonotype was observed a few times. The rearrangement joins TRBV6-2 or TRBV6-3 to TRBJ2-3; 8 positions agree with TRBD1. This CDR3 spans 15 amino acids. J was trimmed by 2 bases and V by 4 bases; bases with no gene match: 5. Per germline, CDR1 MNHEY and CDR2 SVGEGT. DNA of the CDR3: TGTGCCAGCAGTTCGCCGGACAGGGACACAGATACGCAGTATTTT. Its protein is CASSSPDRDTDTQYF.

The chain has TRBV20-1 and TRBJ2-7, with TRBD1 as a possible D gene (6 bases). This CDR3 contains 12 residues. CDR1 is DFQATT, CDR2 SNEGSKA, per germline (reference sequence). The CDR3 DNA is TGCACTGCAAATAGGGGGTCCTACGAGCAGTACTTC. This translates into CTANRGSYEQYF.

This clonotype occurred a few times. V and J are TRBV9 and TRBJ2-7, with D possibly being TRBD2 (10 bases). The CDR3 contains 16 residues. V lost 1 base, J lost 7 bases, and 21 bases lay in between. Germline V gene data show CDR1 as SGDLS and CDR2 as YYNGEE. CDR3 region: CASSVTSGTGYNEQYF. The DNA for the CDR3 is TGTGCCAGCAGCGTAACTAGCGGGACAGGGTACAATGAGCAGTACTTC.